This entry features one T cell receptor beta chain sequence. Its antigen remains unidentified. The data originate from a study of T-cell memory formation after mild COVID-19. The overall study: Largely donor-specific TCR clusters were found. Whole-study results and caveats: CD4/CD8 balance held among clones contracting day 15 to 85, and later expanders leaned CD4+. For contracting clones, CD4+ ones sat mainly in CM and EM, CD8+ in EMRA.

TCRdb reanalysed the 5' RACE reads using MiXCR and keeps one entry per CDR3 protein. This sample has about 350,000 distinct CDR3 sequences; 20% to 25% occur once, and the top ten carry over 20%. The V end lost 4 bases, the J end lost 4 bases, and 11 bases lay between the germline ends. The length of the CDR3 is 13 residues. V and J are TRBV12-3 or TRBV12-4 and TRBJ2-7; either TRBD1 or TRBD2 may supply D (6 bases each). This clonotype was sampled from a man between 18 and 35 years old who had mild COVID-19 (a few samples of this study predate the infection). Cell type and time point are not known. Sequences were obtained from PBMCs or a T cell subset sorted from them (not recorded which). DNA of the CDR3: TGTGCCAGCAGTTGGTGGGGGGCGTACGAGCAGTACGTC. The encoded protein is CASSWWGAYEQYV.